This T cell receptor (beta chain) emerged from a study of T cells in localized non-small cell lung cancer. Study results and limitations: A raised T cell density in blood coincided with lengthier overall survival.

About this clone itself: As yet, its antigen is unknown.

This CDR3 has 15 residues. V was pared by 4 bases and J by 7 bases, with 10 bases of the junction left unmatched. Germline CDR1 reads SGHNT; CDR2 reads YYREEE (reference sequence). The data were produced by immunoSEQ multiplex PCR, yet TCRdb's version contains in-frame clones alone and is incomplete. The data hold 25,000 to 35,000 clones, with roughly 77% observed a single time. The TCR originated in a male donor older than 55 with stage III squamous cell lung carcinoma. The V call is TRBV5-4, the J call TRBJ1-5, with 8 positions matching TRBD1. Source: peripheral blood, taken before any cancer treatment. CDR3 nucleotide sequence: TGTGCCAGCAGCATCGATCCAGGGGGCGGACAGCCCCAGCATTTT. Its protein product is CASSIDPGGGQPQHF.